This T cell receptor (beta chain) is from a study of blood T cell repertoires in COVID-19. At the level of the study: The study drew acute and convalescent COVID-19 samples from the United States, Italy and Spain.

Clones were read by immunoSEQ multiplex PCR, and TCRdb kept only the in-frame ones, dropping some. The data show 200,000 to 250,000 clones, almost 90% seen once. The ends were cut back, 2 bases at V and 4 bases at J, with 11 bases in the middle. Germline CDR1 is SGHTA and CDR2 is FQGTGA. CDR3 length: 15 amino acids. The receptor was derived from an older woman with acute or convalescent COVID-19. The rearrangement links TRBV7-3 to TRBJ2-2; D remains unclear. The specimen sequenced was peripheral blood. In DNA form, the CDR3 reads TGTGCCAGCAGCTTAGTACAGTCACCCACCGGGGAGCTGTTTTTT. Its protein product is CASSLVQSPTGELFF.